This TCR beta chain was identified during a study of CD8+CD57+ T cells in acquired aplastic anemia (dated by TCRdb to the late 2010s). Regarding the complete study: On average, sorted CD4+ and CD8+ cells yielded around 3.4 ug of extracted DNA, with a range of about 0.19 to 30 ug. For healthy donor samples, the average read count was about 10 million for CD4+ cells and around 12 million for CD8+ cells.

Findings and caveats that apply to the study as a whole: Between patients and healthy controls, no significant difference in CD8+ Simpson's diversity was found (P=0.060). Roughly 30 CD8+ CDR3 sequences were shared between patients and controls but appeared highly expressed in patients and within their immunodominant clones.

Genomic DNA was used as template for profiling of TCR beta VDJ combinations and CDR3 sequences. An Illumina HiSeq 2000 was the platform used for TCR repertoire sequencing. In the paper's pipeline: TRBV/TRBJ rearrangement plots, CDR3 size and DJ length profiles, and Simpson's diversity index were used to assess repertoires. The immunodominant clone was defined as the most abundant DNA sequence in deep sequencing data. CDR3 amino acid sequences were screened for sharing across subjects and compared with published repertoires and the VDJdb database. TCRdb ran its own pipeline on the public reads, namely fastp trimming at Q25 and MiXCR clone calling, and kept in-frame beta chains. A single entry per CDR3 protein holds the most common genes and DNA from its merged rows. These V and J calls originate from TCRdb's pipeline instead of the authors' own analysis. This sample gives hundreds of thousands of distinct CDR3 sequences in total; 65% to 75% of them show up just once. 3% to 5% of the sample rests with the top ten.

The sample holds one count of this clonotype. There is no known antigen for this receptor. Compared with germline, one end of the junction differs, possibly owing to a read error. The study deep-sequenced TCR repertoires of sorted CD4+ and CD8+ blood T cells from severe aplastic anemia patients and healthy subjects. Ficoll-Paque density gradient centrifugation was used to isolate peripheral blood mononuclear cells. Before DNA extraction, CD4+ and CD8+ T cells were sorted with FACS or magnetic beads. This clonotype was sampled from a human donor in good health, serving as a control. Sequencing was carried out using sorted CD4+, CD8+, or CD8+CD57+ T cells (not recorded which) from PBMCs.

The sequenced DNA is TGTGCCAGCAGCTTAGCTCCTGTATGGTTTGAAGCTTTCTTT. Its coded protein is CASSLAPVWFEAFF. The receptor chain draws on TRBV5-1 and TRBJ1-1, with no confident D gene call. From the germline V gene, CDR1 is SGHRS and CDR2 is YFSETQ. Including the terminal cysteine and phenylalanine, the CDR3 comprises 14 residues. The DNA shown is the 42-base CDR3, in frame from base 1.